The rows below give T cell receptor beta chains drawn from one sample of a study of CD4 T cells in relation to SARS-CoV-2 and coronaviruses. Data came from immunoSEQ multiplex PCR; TCRdb stores just in-frame clones and leaves some out. The table records tens of thousands of clones, 65% to 85% of them present only once. Antigen specificity for these receptors is unknown. Material for sequencing was CD4+ T cells from PBMCs, cultured in vitro. These receptors were taken from a human donor in good health. The CDR3 runs from the conserved cysteine through the conserved F or W. Fields, in order: V gene, D gene, clone size, J gene, CDR3 protein, CDR3 DNA. A D gene is named only where the DNA matches it firmly. Expanded clones get a size class; other rows say once, few or many, or leave the size out.

>TRBV19|.|few|TRBJ1-2
CASSPSYRVSNYGYTF
TGTGCCAGTAGCCCTTCTTACAGGGTATCTAACTATGGCTACACCTTC
>TRBV19|.|.|TRBJ2-7
CASGTPSSYEQYF
TGTGCCAGTGGCACGCCAAGCTCCTACGAGCAGTACTTC
>TRBV19|TRBD2|.|TRBJ2-7
CASSPQGLVGYEQYF
TGTGCCAGTAGTCCCCAGGGACTAGTGGGGTACGAGCAGTACTTC
>TRBV7-8|.|.|TRBJ1-5
CASSLQGDQPQHF
TGTGCCAGCAGCTTACAGGGAGATCAGCCCCAGCATTTT
>TRBV5-1|.|.|TRBJ2-7
CASSPGTLPYEQYF
TGCGCCAGCAGCCCCGGGACACTCCCCTACGAGCAGTACTTC
>TRBV5-1|TRBD2|.|TRBJ2-4
CASSLGLGLVDIQYF
TGCGCCAGCAGCCTCGGACTAGGACTTGTAGACATTCAGTACTTC
>TRBV19|TRBD2|.|TRBJ2-3
CASSMLASGNTDTQYF
TGTGCCAGTAGTATGCTTGCTAGCGGGAATACAGATACGCAGTATTTT
>TRBV7-8|TRBD1|.|TRBJ1-2
CASSLVRGPQAGYTF
TGTGCCAGCAGCTTAGTAAGGGGGCCCCAGGCTGGCTACACCTTC
>TRBV5-1|TRBD1|.|TRBJ2-7
CASGRDSLYEQYF
TGCGCCAGCGGCCGGGACAGCCTCTACGAGCAGTACTTC
>TRBV6-6|.|.|TRBJ2-1
CASRPGRYNEQFF
TGTGCCAGCAGACCTGGGCGATACAATGAGCAGTTCTTC
>TRBV10-1|TRBD1|once|TRBJ1-5
CASSDTHRGRSNQPQHF
TGCGCCAGCAGTGACACTCACAGGGGTAGGAGCAATCAGCCCCAGCATTTT
>TRBV23-1|TRBD1|once|TRBJ2-3
CASRDRHTDTQYF
TGCGCCAGCAGGGACAGGCACACAGATACGCAGTATTTT
>TRBV2|.|.|TRBJ2-7
CASRTDSSYEQYF
TGTGCCAGCAGAACCGATAGCAGCTACGAGCAGTACTTC
>TRBV11-2|.|.|TRBJ2-1
CASSLGFADEQFF
TGTGCCAGCAGCTTAGGGTTTGCCGATGAGCAGTTCTTC
>TRBV13|.|.|TRBJ1-6
CASSPSWSYNSPLHF
TGTGCCAGCAGCCCGAGTTGGTCCTATAATTCACCCCTCCACTTT
>TRBV4-1|TRBD2|.|TRBJ2-5
CASSQDQALAGGQETQYF
TGCGCCAGCAGCCAAGATCAAGCGCTAGCGGGGGGGCAGGAGACCCAGTACTTC
>TRBV11-2|.|.|TRBJ1-2
CASSVTLALNYGYTF
TGTGCCAGCAGCGTGACGCTCGCCCTTAACTATGGCTACACCTTC
>TRBV10-1|TRBD1|.|TRBJ1-6
CASSDRGRNSPLHF
TGCGCCAGCAGCGACAGGGGGCGGAATTCACCCCTCCACTTT
>TRBV7-3|.|few|TRBJ1-1
CASSFGAGNTEAFF
TGTGCCAGCAGCTTCGGGGCAGGGAACACTGAAGCTTTCTTT
>TRBV30|TRBD2|.|TRBJ2-3
CAWSLRAGGADTQYF
TGTGCCTGGAGTCTCCGAGCGGGAGGCGCAGATACGCAGTATTTT
>TRBV7-2|.|.|TRBJ1-4
CASSPPPDSKVLFF
TGTGCCAGCAGCCCACCGCCGGACAGTAAGGTGCTGTTTTTT
>TRBV7-2|.|.|TRBJ2-7
CASSSKLEQYF
TGTGCCAGCAGCTCGAAGCTCGAGCAGTACTTC
>TRBV10-3|.|few|TRBJ1-1
CAISESMVEAFF
TGTGCCATCAGTGAGTCGATGGTTGAAGCTTTCTTT
>TRBV7-6|.|.|TRBJ2-7
CASSASAAGHNEQYF
TGTGCCAGCAGTGCCTCGGCAGCGGGACATAACGAGCAGTACTTC
>TRBV2|.|.|TRBJ1-1
CASSVGRSNTEAFF
TGTGCCAGCAGTGTAGGCAGGTCGAACACTGAAGCTTTCTTT
>TRBV7-9|.|.|TRBJ1-3
CAITPGNTIYF
TGTGCCATCACCCCTGGAAACACCATATATTTT
>TRBV28|.|.|TRBJ1-1
CASSPPVIGGNTEAFF
TGTGCCAGCAGCCCCCCCGTTATTGGGGGGAACACTGAAGCTTTCTTT
>TRBV3-1/TRBV3-2|.|.|TRBJ2-3
CASSPVGTDTQYF
TGTGCCAGCAGCCCGGTTGGGACAGATACGCAGTATTTT
>TRBV4-1|.|.|TRBJ1-3
CASKRGQSAGGNTIYF
TGCGCCAGCAAGCGCGGCCAGAGTGCAGGTGGAAACACCATATATTTT
>TRBV10-3|.|.|TRBJ1-3
CAISETFDRDTIYF
TGTGCCATCAGTGAGACGTTTGATAGGGACACCATATATTTT
>TRBV7-9|.|.|TRBJ2-2
CASSPDSYTGELFF
TGTGCCAGCAGCCCGGACAGCTACACCGGGGAGCTGTTTTTT
>TRBV5-1|TRBD2|.|TRBJ2-1
CASSLTSGSGINEQFF
TGCGCCAGCAGCTTAACTAGCGGGAGTGGGATCAATGAGCAGTTCTTC
>TRBV6-5|TRBD1|.|TRBJ1-5
CASRTGYNQPQHF
TGTGCCAGCAGGACAGGGTACAATCAGCCCCAGCATTTT
>TRBV5-4|.|.|TRBJ2-3
CASTDSRTDTQYF
TGTGCCAGCACTGACTCCCGCACAGATACGCAGTATTTT
>TRBV29-1|.|.|TRBJ2-1
CSAAASGMGEQFF
TGCAGCGCCGCCGCGAGCGGTATGGGGGAGCAGTTCTTC
>TRBV9|TRBD2|few|TRBJ2-7
CASSVGLAGTYEQYF
TGTGCCAGCAGCGTAGGGCTAGCGGGAACCTACGAGCAGTACTTC
>TRBV5-8|.|.|TRBJ1-5
CASSLAKAGSNQPQHF
TGTGCCAGCAGCTTGGCCAAGGCAGGTAGCAATCAGCCCCAGCATTTT
>TRBV5-1|.|once|TRBJ1-1
CASRSRMNTEAFF
TGCGCCAGCAGATCCCGGATGAACACTGAAGCTTTCTTT
>TRBV5-5|.|.|TRBJ1-5
CASSLAQANQPQHF
TGTGCCAGCAGCTTGGCTCAGGCCAATCAGCCCCAGCATTTT
>TRBV6-5|.|.|TRBJ2-1
CASSPDREQFF
TGTGCCAGCAGCCCCGACAGGGAGCAGTTCTTC
>TRBV7-9|TRBD1|.|TRBJ2-3
CASSPTGGEGTDTQYF
TGTGCCAGCAGCCCCACAGGGGGCGAGGGCACAGATACGCAGTATTTT
>TRBV7-6|.|few|TRBJ2-7
CASSHPFGLQYF
TGTGCCAGCAGCCACCCCTTTGGGCTGCAGTACTTC
>TRBV27|.|few|TRBJ1-1
CASSPTLGEGEAFF
TGTGCCAGCAGTCCCACCTTAGGGGAGGGCGAAGCTTTCTTT
>TRBV3-1/TRBV3-2|.|.|TRBJ2-2
CASANGGVGELFF
TGTGCCAGCGCGAATGGAGGGGTCGGGGAGCTGTTTTTT
>TRBV11-3|.|few|TRBJ1-3
CASSLGPENTIYF
TGTGCCAGCAGCCTGGGCCCCGAGAACACCATATATTTT
>TRBV6-2/TRBV6-3|TRBD1|.|TRBJ1-1
CASSFDRGNTEAFF
TGTGCCAGCAGTTTTGACAGGGGGAACACTGAAGCTTTCTTT